Listed below are T cell receptor beta chains from one sample, sequenced in a study of T-cell memory formation after mild COVID-19. TCRdb called the 5' RACE reads again in MiXCR, with one record for every CDR3 protein. The sample has roughly 350,000 distinct CDR3 sequences; 28% are singletons. The sequenced sample was PBMCs or a T cell subset sorted from them (not recorded which). All receptors come from an adult woman who had mild COVID-19 (a few samples of this study predate the infection). Cell type and time point are not known. Each CDR3 is given with its conserved first and last residue. D genes are given only for firm matches. The size entry is marked missing in some rows and otherwise reads once, few, many or a size class.

cdr3_aa: CASSLINQETQYF
cdr3_nt: TGTGCCAGCAGCTTAATAAACCAAGAGACCCAGTACTTC
j_call: TRBJ2-5
clone_size: few
d_call: NA
v_call: TRBV5-6

cdr3_aa: CASSQDRPYEQYF
cdr3_nt: TGTGCCAGCAGCCAAGATCGGCCCTACGAGCAGTACTTC
j_call: TRBJ2-7
clone_size: few
d_call: NA
v_call: TRBV3-1

cdr3_aa: CASSLIGPTEKLFF
cdr3_nt: TGTGCCAGCAGCTTAATCGGGCCGACAGAAAAACTGTTTTTT
j_call: TRBJ1-4
clone_size: NA
d_call: NA
v_call: TRBV7-8

cdr3_aa: CASSRGDSAMDTQYF
cdr3_nt: TGCGCCAGCAGCCGGGGGGACTCAGCGATGGATACGCAGTATTTT
j_call: TRBJ2-3
clone_size: few
d_call: TRBD2
v_call: TRBV5-1

cdr3_aa: CASSPRTGGLGEQYF
cdr3_nt: TGTGCCAGCAGCCCGCGGACAGGGGGCCTGGGAGAGCAGTACTTC
j_call: TRBJ2-7
clone_size: few
d_call: TRBD1
v_call: TRBV7-9

cdr3_aa: CASRRTGRGNSPLHF
cdr3_nt: TGTGCCAGCAGGAGGACAGGGCGGGGTAATTCACCCCTCCACTTT
j_call: TRBJ1-6
clone_size: NA
d_call: TRBD1
v_call: TRBV28

cdr3_aa: CSASQDRENYGYTF
cdr3_nt: TGCAGTGCTAGCCAGGACAGAGAAAACTATGGCTACACCTTC
j_call: TRBJ1-2
clone_size: once
d_call: NA
v_call: TRBV20-1

cdr3_aa: CSAPAIRGPQIYNEQFF
cdr3_nt: TGCAGCGCCCCAGCAATCAGGGGGCCGCAAATTTACAATGAGCAGTTCTTC
j_call: TRBJ2-1
clone_size: few
d_call: TRBD1
v_call: TRBV29-1

cdr3_aa: CASTGQPNTGELFF
cdr3_nt: TGTGCCAGCACGGGGCAGCCGAACACCGGGGAGCTGTTTTTT
j_call: TRBJ2-2
clone_size: NA
d_call: NA
v_call: TRBV6-1

cdr3_aa: CSANPGQGAYEQYF
cdr3_nt: TGCAGTGCCAACCCGGGACAGGGAGCCTACGAGCAGTACTTC
j_call: TRBJ2-7
clone_size: few
d_call: TRBD1
v_call: TRBV20-1

cdr3_aa: CATSRDKTGAYEQYF
cdr3_nt: TGTGCCACCAGCAGAGATAAGACAGGGGCCTACGAGCAGTACTTC
j_call: TRBJ2-7
clone_size: few
d_call: TRBD1
v_call: TRBV15

cdr3_aa: CASSLPRDRRDTEAFF
cdr3_nt: TGCGCCAGCAGCTTACCCAGGGACAGGCGGGACACTGAAGCTTTCTTT
j_call: TRBJ1-1
clone_size: NA
d_call: TRBD1
v_call: TRBV5-1

cdr3_aa: CASSQGDLNTEAFF
cdr3_nt: TGCGCCAGCAGCCAAGGAGATCTGAACACTGAAGCTTTCTTT
j_call: TRBJ1-1
clone_size: few
d_call: NA
v_call: TRBV4-1

cdr3_aa: CSVKDSSNYGYTF
cdr3_nt: TGCAGCGTCAAAGACAGCTCTAACTATGGCTACACCTTC
j_call: TRBJ1-2
clone_size: NA
d_call: NA
v_call: TRBV29-1

cdr3_aa: CSARSWTAQETQYF
cdr3_nt: TGCAGTGCTAGATCCTGGACAGCCCAAGAGACCCAGTACTTC
j_call: TRBJ2-5
clone_size: NA
d_call: NA
v_call: TRBV20-1

cdr3_aa: CASSQEVGEAFF
cdr3_nt: TGCGCCAGCAGCCAAGAAGTCGGTGAAGCTTTCTTT
j_call: TRBJ1-1
clone_size: few
d_call: NA
v_call: TRBV4-1

cdr3_aa: CASSHGTRGSTNEKLFF
cdr3_nt: TGTGCCAGCAGCCACGGAACCCGAGGGTCGACTAATGAAAAACTGTTTTTT
j_call: TRBJ1-4
clone_size: NA
d_call: NA
v_call: TRBV7-9

cdr3_aa: CASRSGGTYNEQFF
cdr3_nt: TGCGCCAGCAGGAGCGGGGGGACCTACAATGAGCAGTTCTTC
j_call: TRBJ2-1
clone_size: many
d_call: TRBD2
v_call: TRBV10-2

cdr3_aa: CASSFGATSGRAPDTQYF
cdr3_nt: TGCGCCAGCAGCTTTGGGGCGACTAGCGGGAGGGCCCCAGATACGCAGTATTTT
j_call: TRBJ2-3
clone_size: NA
d_call: TRBD2
v_call: TRBV5-1

cdr3_aa: CSVHKGGLDTQYF
cdr3_nt: TGCAGCGTCCATAAGGGGGGCCTCGATACGCAGTATTTT
j_call: TRBJ2-3
clone_size: NA
d_call: NA
v_call: TRBV29-1

cdr3_aa: CASSFIRSRRQYF
cdr3_nt: TGTGCCAGCAGTTTCATCAGGAGCCGGAGGCAGTACTTC
j_call: TRBJ2-7
clone_size: NA
d_call: NA
v_call: TRBV12-3/TRBV12-4

cdr3_aa: CASSERAGGEGTQYF
cdr3_nt: TGTGCCAGCAGTGAAAGGGCAGGGGGCGAAGGGACCCAGTACTTC
j_call: TRBJ2-5
clone_size: NA
d_call: TRBD1
v_call: TRBV6-1

cdr3_aa: CASSHGTRTQRNEQFF
cdr3_nt: TGTGCCAGCAGCCACGGGACTAGAACCCAAAGGAATGAGCAGTTCTTC
j_call: TRBJ2-1
clone_size: few
d_call: TRBD2
v_call: TRBV4-2

cdr3_aa: CASSLPGLAGAGANVLTF
cdr3_nt: TGTGCCAGCAGCCTTCCGGGACTAGCGGGGGCTGGGGCCAACGTCCTGACTTTC
j_call: TRBJ2-6
clone_size: few
d_call: TRBD2
v_call: TRBV3-1

cdr3_aa: CASSPTGGYTGELFF
cdr3_nt: TGTGCCAGCAGCCCGACAGGGGGTTACACCGGGGAGCTGTTTTTT
j_call: TRBJ2-2
clone_size: NA
d_call: TRBD1
v_call: TRBV14

cdr3_aa: CASSLTGSGEQFF
cdr3_nt: TGTGCCAGCAGCTTAACAGGGAGTGGTGAGCAGTTCTTC
j_call: TRBJ2-1
clone_size: few
d_call: NA
v_call: TRBV7-3

cdr3_aa: CASSSADGAPDTQYF
cdr3_nt: TGCGCCAGCAGCTCCGCGGATGGCGCGCCAGATACGCAGTATTTT
j_call: TRBJ2-3
clone_size: few
d_call: NA
v_call: TRBV5-1

cdr3_aa: CASSLVQGRNEQLF
cdr3_nt: TGTGCCAGCAGCTTAGTACAGGGTAGGAATGAGCAGTTATTC
j_call: TRBJ2-1
clone_size: NA
d_call: NA
v_call: TRBV7-6

cdr3_aa: CASSGPGNYGYTF
cdr3_nt: TGTGCCAGTTCGGGGCCGGGGAACTATGGCTACACCTTC
j_call: TRBJ1-2
clone_size: few
d_call: NA
v_call: TRBV12-3/TRBV12-4

cdr3_aa: CSVGLAGDHTGELFF
cdr3_nt: TGCAGCGTTGGTCTAGCGGGAGATCACACCGGGGAGCTGTTTTTT
j_call: TRBJ2-2
clone_size: NA
d_call: TRBD2
v_call: TRBV29-1

cdr3_aa: CASSVGGSGETQYF
cdr3_nt: TGTGCCAGCAGCGTAGGGGGTTCGGGGGAGACCCAGTACTTC
j_call: TRBJ2-5
clone_size: NA
d_call: NA
v_call: TRBV9

cdr3_aa: CASSQGGGAEAFF
cdr3_nt: TGTGCCAGCAGCCAAGGGGGAGGGGCTGAAGCTTTCTTT
j_call: TRBJ1-1
clone_size: NA
d_call: NA
v_call: TRBV3-1

cdr3_aa: CATSPGTSGIGTDTQYF
cdr3_nt: TGTGCCACCAGTCCCGGGACTAGCGGGATCGGCACAGATACGCAGTATTTT
j_call: TRBJ2-3
clone_size: NA
d_call: TRBD2
v_call: TRBV24-1

cdr3_aa: CASSAGRATYGYTF
cdr3_nt: TGCGCCAGCAGCGCCGGACGGGCAACCTATGGCTACACCTTC
j_call: TRBJ1-2
clone_size: NA
d_call: NA
v_call: TRBV5-1

cdr3_aa: CASSHRTGGVGAGELFF
cdr3_nt: TGCGCCAGCAGCCACCGGACAGGGGGCGTTGGTGCCGGGGAGCTGTTTTTT
j_call: TRBJ2-2
clone_size: few
d_call: TRBD1
v_call: TRBV4-3

cdr3_aa: CASSLHPTSGTETQYF
cdr3_nt: TGTGCCAGCAGCTTACACCCTACTAGCGGGACTGAGACCCAGTACTTC
j_call: TRBJ2-5
clone_size: NA
d_call: TRBD2
v_call: TRBV11-2

cdr3_aa: CASTEMGESYEQYF
cdr3_nt: TGTGCCAGCACAGAGATGGGGGAGTCCTACGAGCAGTACTTC
j_call: TRBJ2-7
clone_size: NA
d_call: NA
v_call: TRBV12-3/TRBV12-4

cdr3_aa: CASSYPGQGTSDTQYF
cdr3_nt: TGTGCCAGCAGTTATCCGGGACAGGGGACGTCAGATACGCAGTATTTT
j_call: TRBJ2-3
clone_size: NA
d_call: TRBD1
v_call: TRBV9

cdr3_aa: CASSGTGFSNQPQHF
cdr3_nt: TGTGCCAGCAGCGGAACAGGTTTTAGCAATCAGCCCCAGCATTTT
j_call: TRBJ1-5
clone_size: few
d_call: NA
v_call: TRBV7-9

cdr3_aa: CASTPAVGTEAFF
cdr3_nt: TGTGCCAGCACCCCCGCCGTGGGAACTGAAGCTTTCTTT
j_call: TRBJ1-1
clone_size: NA
d_call: NA
v_call: TRBV6-5

cdr3_aa: CASRKSGAETQYF
cdr3_nt: TGCGCCAGCAGGAAGTCCGGGGCCGAGACCCAGTACTTC
j_call: TRBJ2-5
clone_size: NA
d_call: NA
v_call: TRBV5-1

cdr3_aa: CASSRAGGNTGELFF
cdr3_nt: TGTGCCAGCAGTCGAGCGGGGGGGAACACCGGGGAGCTGTTTTTT
j_call: TRBJ2-2
clone_size: many
d_call: TRBD2
v_call: TRBV12-3/TRBV12-4

cdr3_aa: CASSGRDRFNEKLFF
cdr3_nt: TGTGCCAGCAGTGGCCGGGACAGGTTTAATGAAAAACTGTTTTTT
j_call: TRBJ1-4
clone_size: once
d_call: TRBD1
v_call: TRBV12-3/TRBV12-4

cdr3_aa: CASSLGTAGETQYF
cdr3_nt: TGCGCCAGCAGCTTGGGGACAGCGGGGGAGACCCAGTACTTC
j_call: TRBJ2-5
clone_size: few
d_call: NA
v_call: TRBV5-1

cdr3_aa: CASSVQGGGYTF
cdr3_nt: TGTGCCAGCAGCGTGCAGGGAGGGGGCTACACCTTC
j_call: TRBJ1-2
clone_size: NA
d_call: NA
v_call: TRBV7-2

cdr3_aa: CASRPQGAFTEAFF
cdr3_nt: TGTGCCAGCAGACCCCAGGGGGCGTTCACTGAAGCTTTCTTT
j_call: TRBJ1-1
clone_size: NA
d_call: TRBD1
v_call: TRBV27

cdr3_aa: CASSIMGSSYNEQFF
cdr3_nt: TGTGCCAGTAGTATAATGGGAAGCTCCTACAATGAGCAGTTCTTC
j_call: TRBJ2-1
clone_size: NA
d_call: NA
v_call: TRBV19

cdr3_aa: CASSLGVASGRGGELFF
cdr3_nt: TGTGCCAGCAGTTTGGGCGTCGCTAGCGGCCGGGGCGGGGAGCTGTTTTTT
j_call: TRBJ2-2
clone_size: NA
d_call: TRBD2
v_call: TRBV12-3/TRBV12-4

cdr3_aa: CASSFSSQSGYEQYF
cdr3_nt: TGCGCCAGCAGCTTTAGTAGCCAGAGTGGGTACGAGCAGTACTTC
j_call: TRBJ2-7
clone_size: few
d_call: NA
v_call: TRBV5-1

cdr3_aa: CSARATVGYGYTF
cdr3_nt: TGCAGTGCTAGAGCCACTGTGGGCTATGGCTACACCTTC
j_call: TRBJ1-2
clone_size: few
d_call: NA
v_call: TRBV20-1

cdr3_aa: CASNRQGQTDTQYF
cdr3_nt: TGTGCCAGCAACAGACAGGGGCAGACAGATACGCAGTATTTT
j_call: TRBJ2-3
clone_size: NA
d_call: TRBD1
v_call: TRBV11-2

cdr3_aa: CAGAMSGRAADEQYF
cdr3_nt: TGTGCCGGCGCCATGTCGGGGAGGGCGGCGGACGAGCAGTACTTC
j_call: TRBJ2-7
clone_size: NA
d_call: TRBD2
v_call: TRBV5-4

cdr3_aa: CATSRESTREQFF
cdr3_nt: TGTGCCACCAGCAGAGAGTCCACCAGGGAGCAGTTCTTC
j_call: TRBJ2-1
clone_size: few
d_call: NA
v_call: TRBV15

cdr3_aa: CASSAETGLAGHNEQFF
cdr3_nt: TGTGCCAGCAGCGCCGAAACGGGACTAGCGGGACACAATGAGCAGTTCTTC
j_call: TRBJ2-1
clone_size: few
d_call: TRBD2
v_call: TRBV3-1